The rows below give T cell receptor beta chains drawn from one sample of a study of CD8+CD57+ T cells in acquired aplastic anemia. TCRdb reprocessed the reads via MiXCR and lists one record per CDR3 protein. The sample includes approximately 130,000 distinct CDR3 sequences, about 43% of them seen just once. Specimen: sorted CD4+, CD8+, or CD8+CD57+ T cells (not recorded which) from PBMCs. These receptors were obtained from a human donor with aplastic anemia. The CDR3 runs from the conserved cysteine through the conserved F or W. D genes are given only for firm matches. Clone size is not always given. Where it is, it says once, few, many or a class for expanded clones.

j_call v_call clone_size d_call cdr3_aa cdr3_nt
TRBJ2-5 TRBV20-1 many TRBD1 CSAPGTGNRETQYF TGCAGTGCTCCCGGGACAGGGAATAGGGAGACCCAGTACTTC
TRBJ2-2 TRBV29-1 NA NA CSVEDRSRRNTGELFF TGCAGCGTTGAAGATCGGTCCAGGCGGAACACCGGGGAGCTGTTTTTT
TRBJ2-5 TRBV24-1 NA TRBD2 CATSERSGMLETQYF TGTGCCACCAGTGAAAGGAGCGGGATGTTGGAGACCCAGTACTTC
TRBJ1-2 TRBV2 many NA CASGFDQYTF TGTGCCAGCGGATTTGACCAATACACCTTC
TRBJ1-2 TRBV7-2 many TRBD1 CASSFLTGGDYGYTF TGTGCCAGCAGCTTCTTGACAGGGGGCGACTATGGCTACACCTTC
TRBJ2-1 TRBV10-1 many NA CASSESGAGQFF TGCGCCAGCAGTGAGTCGGGGGCCGGTCAGTTCTTC
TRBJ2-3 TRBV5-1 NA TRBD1 CASSSMDRAKDTQYF TGCGCCAGCAGCTCGATGGACAGGGCAAAGGATACGCAGTATTTT
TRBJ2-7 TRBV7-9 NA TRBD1 CASSTTGEVQYF TGTGCCAGCAGCACGACAGGGGAGGTGCAGTACTTC
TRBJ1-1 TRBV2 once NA CASSSGALNTEAFF TGTGCCAGCAGTTCAGGGGCCCTAAACACTGAAGCTTTCTTT
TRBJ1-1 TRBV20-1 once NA CSAIGAVRGAEAFF TGCAGTGCTATAGGAGCCGTTAGGGGGGCCGAAGCTTTCTTT
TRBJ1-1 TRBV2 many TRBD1 CASSEVTGGTEAFF TGTGCCAGCAGTGAAGTAACAGGGGGCACTGAAGCTTTCTTT
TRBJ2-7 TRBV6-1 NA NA CASSQGQYSYEQYF TGTGCCAGCAGTCAAGGACAGTACTCCTACGAGCAGTACTTC
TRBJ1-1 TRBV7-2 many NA CASSPEAQGDTEAFF TGTGCCAGCAGCCCAGAGGCTCAGGGTGACACTGAAGCTTTCTTT
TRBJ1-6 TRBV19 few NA CASSSTGRRERSPLHF TGTGCCAGCAGTTCCACAGGGAGGAGGGAACGATCGCCCCTCCACTTT
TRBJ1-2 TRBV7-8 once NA CASSRVGGVPDRVCGYTF TGTGCCAGCAGCCGCGTTGGGGGCGTTCCCGATCGGGTCTGTGGCTACACCTTC
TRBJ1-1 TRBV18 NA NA CASSLSTEAFF TGTGCCAGCTCACTCTCGACGGAAGCTTTCTTT
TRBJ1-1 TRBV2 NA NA CASRGGGEWTEAFF TGTGCCAGCAGAGGGGGGGGAGAGTGGACTGAAGCTTTCTTT
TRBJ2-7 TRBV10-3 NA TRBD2 CAISEAPAGDYEQYF TGTGCCATCAGTGAGGCTCCGGCGGGGGACTACGAGCAGTACTTC
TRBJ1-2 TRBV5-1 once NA CASGPTGYGYTF TGCGCCAGCGGCCCGACAGGCTATGGCTACACCTTC
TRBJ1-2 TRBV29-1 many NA CSVLSGGGDYTF TGCAGCGTGCTGTCGGGGGGGGGGGACTACACCTTC
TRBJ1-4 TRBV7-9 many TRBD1 CAIQGATEKLFF TGTGCCATCCAGGGGGCGACTGAAAAACTGTTTTTT
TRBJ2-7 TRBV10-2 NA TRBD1 CASSRDSHYEQYF TGCGCCAGCTCTCGGGACAGCCACTACGAGCAGTACTTC